This paragraph covers one T cell receptor beta chain sequence. Its specific antigen is unknown. Per-nucleotide qualities are absent, and no much larger clonotype sits a single base away. Unmatched junction bases come to 4, with V trimmed by 5 bases and J by 5 bases. The CDR3 spans 13 residues, from the cysteine through the phenylalanine. The retained sequence is limited to the CDR3, 39 bases, with the frame set at the first base. From the germline V gene, CDR1 is MNHNS and CDR2 is SASEGT. Ophthalmopathy patients had moderately to severely active disease, with a Clinical Activity Score of 3 or more, a NOSPECS grade of 4 or more, and a disease duration of less than 3 months. The study excluded patients with uncontrolled infections, other autoimmune diseases, pregnancy or lactation. Diagnoses were based on clinical symptoms, serum thyroxine and TRAb, thyroid ultrasound and orbital computed tomography. PBMCs were separated from around 9.1 ml of fresh peripheral blood using Ficoll-Paque density gradient centrifugation. Total RNA was extracted using Trizol reagent, and RNA quality was assessed on an Agilent 2100 Bioanalyzer.

This sample was taken from a study of T cells in Graves' hyperthyroidism and ophthalmopathy (dated by TCRdb to between 2017 and 2020). Regarding the research as a whole: Peripheral blood was collected at initial diagnosis, before any treatment. The 80 to 100 discovery patients were randomly divided into training and test sets at a 7:3 ratio. Thyroid tissue and blood T-cell repertoires from six Graves' hyperthyroidism patients were also compared in the study. An independent validation cohort of about 20 hyperthyroidism patients and approximately 15 patients who later progressed to ophthalmopathy tested prospective prediction of ophthalmopathy. Once sampling was done, hyperthyroidism patients were given methimazole at a starting dose of 30 mg daily, whereas ophthalmopathy patients were given high-dose intravenous methylprednisolone. TCR V-J signatures able to tell the groups apart were searched for in a discovery cohort of 95 or so patients, of whom more than 40 had Graves' ophthalmopathy and more than 55 had stable Graves' hyperthyroidism. The paper reports TCR Vbeta CDR3 sequencing of more than 120 peripheral blood samples: fewer than 50 ophthalmopathy, 75 to 80 hyperthyroidism and roughly 17 progressor patients.

What the study reported, not specific to this receptor: Most expanded thyroid clonotypes (frequency above 0.001) were also detected in blood, a finding suggesting that blood repertoires may reflect thyroid immune responses. No statistical method was used to set the sample size in advance, and investigators knew the group allocation. In validation, the model predicted progression to ophthalmopathy with 55% to 71% sensitivity and about 73% specificity, a median of roughly seven months before onset. Ophthalmopathy was separated from stable hyperthyroidism by a 13 V-J signature model, with 85% to 90% sensitivity and approximately 84% specificity obtained in cross-validation and 80%/75% obtained in testing.

The TCR beta CDR3 regions were amplified from RNA transcripts. The TCR CDR3 was subjected to a first round of RT-PCR using the HTBI primer set and the Qiagen OneStep RT-PCR kit. Libraries were constructed in a second round of multiplex PCR, after which size selection and purification were performed. Libraries were sequenced paired-end with 100 bp reads on an Illumina HiSeq2000. As for the original processing: SOAPnuke was used to process the raw data, with reads discarded if the reads contained adapters or uncalled bases, had a mean Phred below 15, or lacked an exact constant-primer or identifier match. High-quality paired reads were merged using COPE v1.2.5, and each unique nucleotide sequence was defined as a clonotype. MiTCR v1.1 was used to align the clonotypes against IMGT TRBV, TRBD and TRBJ reference segments. Only V-J combinations with frequency above 0.0001, covering approximately 99% of repertoires, were analysed. A TCS score was defined as the ratio of F50 (clonal expansion) to E x V (chaos), with BLOSUM62-based TCRdist applied between CDR3 peptides within each V-J. Welch's t-statistics and random forest reduced roughly 530 V-J features to fewer than 15, which were used in a naive Bayes classifier (R e1071). TCRdb reprocessing: public reads trimmed at Q25 with fastp, clones called with MiXCR, in-frame beta chains kept. Under each unique CDR3 protein, matching rows form one entry showing the most common genes and DNA. The V and J calls shown here were made by TCRdb, not taken from the authors' results. The sample table contains about 520,000 distinct CDR3 sequences; only one count was recorded for approximately 25% of them. Of the sample, about 10% is held by the ten largest clones.

The sequence joins TRBV6-1 to TRBJ1-1; TRBD1 aligns with 8 central bases. The source is a woman aged 25-40 years with Graves' ophthalmopathy. The sample consisted of blood. The CDR3 protein sequence reads: CASSRQGLTEAFF. The sequenced DNA is TGTGCCAGCAGTCGACAGGGGTTAACTGAAGCTTTCTTT.